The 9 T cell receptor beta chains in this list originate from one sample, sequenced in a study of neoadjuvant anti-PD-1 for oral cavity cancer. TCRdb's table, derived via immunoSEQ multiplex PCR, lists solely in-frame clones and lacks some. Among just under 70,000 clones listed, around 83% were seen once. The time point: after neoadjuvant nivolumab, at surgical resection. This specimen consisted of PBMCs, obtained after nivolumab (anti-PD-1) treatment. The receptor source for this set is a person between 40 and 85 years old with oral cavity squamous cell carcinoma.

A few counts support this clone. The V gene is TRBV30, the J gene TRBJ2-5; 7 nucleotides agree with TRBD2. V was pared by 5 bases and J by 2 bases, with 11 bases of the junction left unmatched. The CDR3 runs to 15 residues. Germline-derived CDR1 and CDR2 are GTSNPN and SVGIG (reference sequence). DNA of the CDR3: TGTGCCTGGGCCACGGGACTACCGCGTCAAGAGACCCAGTACTTC. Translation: CAWATGLPRQETQYF.

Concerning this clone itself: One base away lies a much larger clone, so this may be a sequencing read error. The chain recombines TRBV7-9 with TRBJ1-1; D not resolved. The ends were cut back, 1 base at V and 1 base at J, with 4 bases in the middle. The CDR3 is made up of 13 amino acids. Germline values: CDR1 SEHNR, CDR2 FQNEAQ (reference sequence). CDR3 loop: CASSLGENTEAFF. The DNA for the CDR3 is TGTGCCAGCAGCTTAGGGGAGAACACTGAAGCTTTCTTT.

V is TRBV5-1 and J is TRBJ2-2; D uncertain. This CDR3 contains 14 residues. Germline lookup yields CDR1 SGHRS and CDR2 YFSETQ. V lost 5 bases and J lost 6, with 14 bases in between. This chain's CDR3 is CASRPPVGAGELFF. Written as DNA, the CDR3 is TGCGCCAGCAGGCCACCGGTGGGTGCCGGGGAGCTGTTTTTT. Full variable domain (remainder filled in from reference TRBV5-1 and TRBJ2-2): KAGVTQTPRYLIKTRGQQVTLSCSPISGHRSVSWYQQTPGQGLQFLFEYFSETQRNKGNFPGRFSGRQFSNSRSEMNVSTLELGDSALYLCASRPPVGAGELFFGEGSRLTVL.

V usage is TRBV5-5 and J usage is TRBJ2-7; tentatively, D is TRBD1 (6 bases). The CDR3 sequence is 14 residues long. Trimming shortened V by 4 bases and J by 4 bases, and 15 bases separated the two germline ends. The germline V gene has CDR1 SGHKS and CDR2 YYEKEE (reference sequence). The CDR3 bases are TGTGCCAGCAGCACATGGACAGAGCAGTACGAGCAGTACTTC. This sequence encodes CASSTWTEQYEQYF.

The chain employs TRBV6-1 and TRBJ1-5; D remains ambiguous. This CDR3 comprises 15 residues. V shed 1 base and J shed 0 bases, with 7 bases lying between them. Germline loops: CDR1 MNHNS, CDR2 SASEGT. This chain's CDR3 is CASSEEYNSNQPQHF. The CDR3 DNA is TGTGCCAGCAGTGAAGAGTATAATAGCAATCAGCCCCAGCATTTT.

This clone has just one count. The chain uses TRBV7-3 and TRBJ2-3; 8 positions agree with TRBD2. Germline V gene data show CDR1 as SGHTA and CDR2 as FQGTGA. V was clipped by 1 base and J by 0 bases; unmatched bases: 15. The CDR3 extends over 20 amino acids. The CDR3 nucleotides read TGTGCCAGCAGCTTAAACTCTTTGGGGGCTACTAGCGGTAGCACAGATACGCAGTATTTT. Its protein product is CASSLNSLGATSGSTDTQYF.

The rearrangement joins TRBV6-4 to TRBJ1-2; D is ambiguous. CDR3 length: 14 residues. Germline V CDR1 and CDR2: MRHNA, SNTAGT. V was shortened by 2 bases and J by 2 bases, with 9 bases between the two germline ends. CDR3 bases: TGTGCCAGCAGTGACGTTTCGGGGAACTATGGCTACACCTTC. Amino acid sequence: CASSDVSGNYGYTF.

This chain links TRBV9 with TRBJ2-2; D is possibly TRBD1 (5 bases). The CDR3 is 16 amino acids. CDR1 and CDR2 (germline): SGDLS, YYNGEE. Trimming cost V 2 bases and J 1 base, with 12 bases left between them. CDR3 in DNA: TGTGCCAGCAGCGTCCTTTGGGGCGGGAACACCGGGGAGCTGTTTTTT. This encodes CASSVLWGGNTGELFF.

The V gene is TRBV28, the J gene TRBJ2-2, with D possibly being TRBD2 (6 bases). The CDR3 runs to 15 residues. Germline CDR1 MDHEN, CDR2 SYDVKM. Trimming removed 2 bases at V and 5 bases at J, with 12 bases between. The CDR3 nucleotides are TGTGCCAGCAGTTTAGCGGGGCCGGGGACCGGGGAGCTGTTTTTT. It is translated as CASSLAGPGTGELFF.